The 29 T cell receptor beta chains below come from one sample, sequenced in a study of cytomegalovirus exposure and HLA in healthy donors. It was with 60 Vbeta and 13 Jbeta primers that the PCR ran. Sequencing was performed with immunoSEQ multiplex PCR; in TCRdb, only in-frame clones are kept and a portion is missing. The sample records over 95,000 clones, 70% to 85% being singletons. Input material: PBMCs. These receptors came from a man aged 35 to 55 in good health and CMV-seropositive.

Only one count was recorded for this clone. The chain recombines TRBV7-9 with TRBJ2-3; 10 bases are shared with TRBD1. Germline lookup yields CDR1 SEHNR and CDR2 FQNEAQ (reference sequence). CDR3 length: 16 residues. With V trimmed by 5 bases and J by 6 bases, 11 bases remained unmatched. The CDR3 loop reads CASSLGGTGASDTQYF. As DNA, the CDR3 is TGTGCCAGCAGCCTCGGGGGGACAGGGGCTTCGGATACGCAGTATTTT.

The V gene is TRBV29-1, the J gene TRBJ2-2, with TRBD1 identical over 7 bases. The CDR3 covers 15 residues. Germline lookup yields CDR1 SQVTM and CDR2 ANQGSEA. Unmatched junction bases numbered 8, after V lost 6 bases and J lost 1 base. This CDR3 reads CSVRPTGRNTGELFF. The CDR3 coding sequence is TGCAGCGTGAGACCGACAGGGCGGAACACCGGGGAGCTGTTTTTT.

The CDR3 DNA reads TGTGCCAGCAGCTTGCCGCCGGGACAGGGACAAGAGACCCAGTACTTC. It specifies CASSLPPGQGQETQYF. V and J are TRBV5-4 and TRBJ2-5; 9 bases are a match to TRBD1. Germline V CDR1 and CDR2: SGHNT, YYREEE (reference sequence). V gave up 1 base and J gave up 2 bases; unmatched junction bases: 6. This CDR3 contains 16 residues.

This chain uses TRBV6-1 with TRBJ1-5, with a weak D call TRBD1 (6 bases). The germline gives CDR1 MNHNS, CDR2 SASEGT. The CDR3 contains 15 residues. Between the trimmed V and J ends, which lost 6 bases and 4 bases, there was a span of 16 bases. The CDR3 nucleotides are TGTGCCAGCAGCCCAACAGGGAGGGGGAATCAGCCCCAGCATTTT. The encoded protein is CASSPTGRGNQPQHF.

The CDR3 DNA reads TGTGCCAGCAGTAAGGACAGCTCTGGGGCCAACGTCCTGACTTTC. Translating it yields CASSKDSSGANVLTF. This chain links TRBV28 with TRBJ2-6, with D tentatively TRBD1 (6 bases). The CDR3 length is 15 residues. Germline assignment: CDR1 MDHEN and CDR2 SYDVKM. V was trimmed by 5 bases and J by 0 bases, leaving 8 bases between them.

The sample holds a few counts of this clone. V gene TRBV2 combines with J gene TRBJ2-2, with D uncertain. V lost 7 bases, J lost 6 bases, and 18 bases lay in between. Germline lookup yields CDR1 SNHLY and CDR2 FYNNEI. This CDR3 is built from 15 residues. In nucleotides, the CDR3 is TGTGCCAGCACCCCCACGCTCGGAGACGCCGGGGAGCTGTTTTTT. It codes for CASTPTLGDAGELFF.

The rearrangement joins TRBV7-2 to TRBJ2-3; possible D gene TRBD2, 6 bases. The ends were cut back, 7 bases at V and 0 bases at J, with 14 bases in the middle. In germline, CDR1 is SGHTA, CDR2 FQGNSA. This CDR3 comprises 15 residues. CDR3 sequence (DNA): TGTGCCAGCATGCGCGGAGGGGCCAGCACAGATACGCAGTATTTT. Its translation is CASMRGGASTDTQYF.

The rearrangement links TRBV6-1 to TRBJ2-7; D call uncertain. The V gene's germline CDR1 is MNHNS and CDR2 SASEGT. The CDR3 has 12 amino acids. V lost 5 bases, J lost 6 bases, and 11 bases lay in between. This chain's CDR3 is CASSLGSGEQYF. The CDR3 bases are TGTGCCAGCAGTCTAGGATCCGGCGAGCAGTACTTC.

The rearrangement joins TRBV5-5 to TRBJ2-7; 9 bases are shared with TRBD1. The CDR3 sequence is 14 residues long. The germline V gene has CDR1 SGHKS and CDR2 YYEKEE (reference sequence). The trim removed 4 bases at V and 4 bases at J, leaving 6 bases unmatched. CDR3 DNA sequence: TGTGCCAGCAGCAACCCGGGACAGGGATACGAGCAGTACTTC. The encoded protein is CASSNPGQGYEQYF.

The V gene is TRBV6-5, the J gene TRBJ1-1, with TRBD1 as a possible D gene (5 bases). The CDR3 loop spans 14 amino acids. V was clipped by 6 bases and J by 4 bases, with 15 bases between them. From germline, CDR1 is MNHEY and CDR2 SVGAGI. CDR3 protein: CASSLGGSGTEAFF. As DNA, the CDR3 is TGTGCCAGCAGCCTGGGGGGGAGCGGCACTGAAGCTTTCTTT.

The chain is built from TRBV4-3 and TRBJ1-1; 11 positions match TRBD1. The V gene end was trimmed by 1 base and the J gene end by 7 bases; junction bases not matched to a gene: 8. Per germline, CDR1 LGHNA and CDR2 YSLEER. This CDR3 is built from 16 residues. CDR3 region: CASSQGRDRGLGEAFF. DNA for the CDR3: TGCGCCAGCAGCCAAGGAAGGGACAGGGGGTTGGGTGAAGCTTTCTTT.

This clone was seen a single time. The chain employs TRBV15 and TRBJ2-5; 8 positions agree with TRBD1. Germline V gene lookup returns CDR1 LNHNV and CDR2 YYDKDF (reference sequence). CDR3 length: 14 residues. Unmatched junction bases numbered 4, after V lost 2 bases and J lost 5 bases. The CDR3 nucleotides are TGTGCCACCAGCAGACAAACAGGGGGGGAGACCCAGTACTTC. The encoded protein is CATSRQTGGETQYF.

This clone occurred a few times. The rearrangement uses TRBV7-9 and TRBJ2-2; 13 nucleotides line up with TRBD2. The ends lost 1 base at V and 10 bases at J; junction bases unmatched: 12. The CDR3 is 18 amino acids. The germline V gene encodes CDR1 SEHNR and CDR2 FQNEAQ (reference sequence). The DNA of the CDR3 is TGTGCCAGCAGCTTAGGGGCCCCGACTAGCGGGGGGCACGCGGAGCTGTTTTTT. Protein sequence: CASSLGAPTSGGHAELFF.

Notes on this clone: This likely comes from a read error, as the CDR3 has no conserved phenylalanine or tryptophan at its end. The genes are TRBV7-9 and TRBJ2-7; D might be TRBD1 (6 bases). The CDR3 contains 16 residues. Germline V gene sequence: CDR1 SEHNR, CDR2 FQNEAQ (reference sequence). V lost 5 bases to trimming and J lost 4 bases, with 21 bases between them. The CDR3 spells CASSVWGQGGTYEQYS. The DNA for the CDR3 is TGTGCCAGCAGCGTGTGGGGGCAGGGTGGTACTTACGAGCAGTACTCC.

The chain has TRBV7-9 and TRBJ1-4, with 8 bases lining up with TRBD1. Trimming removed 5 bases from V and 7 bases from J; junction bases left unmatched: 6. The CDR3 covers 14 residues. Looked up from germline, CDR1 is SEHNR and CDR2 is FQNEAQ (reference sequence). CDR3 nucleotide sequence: TGTGCCAGCAGCCCGGACAGGGTGGGTGAAAAACTGTTTTTT. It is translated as CASSPDRVGEKLFF.

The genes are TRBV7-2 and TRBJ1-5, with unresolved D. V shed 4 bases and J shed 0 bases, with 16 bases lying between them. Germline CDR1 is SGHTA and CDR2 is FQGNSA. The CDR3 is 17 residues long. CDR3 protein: CASSSPVGDRSNQPQHF. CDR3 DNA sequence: TGTGCCAGCAGCTCGCCGGTCGGGGATCGTAGCAATCAGCCCCAGCATTTT.

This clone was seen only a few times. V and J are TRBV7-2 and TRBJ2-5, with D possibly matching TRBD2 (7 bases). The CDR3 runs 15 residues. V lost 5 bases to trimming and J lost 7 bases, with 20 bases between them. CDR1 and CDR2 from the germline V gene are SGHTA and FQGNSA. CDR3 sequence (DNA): TGTGCCAGCAGCCTGTCATCGGGGGGCCAGGGGACCCAGTACTTC. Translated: CASSLSSGGQGTQYF.

In DNA, the CDR3 is TGTGCCACCCAGGTTGGGTCCCCTGATGGTAATGAGCAGTTCTTC. This codes for CATQVGSPDGNEQFF. The chain recombines TRBV6-6 with TRBJ2-1; D gene uncertain. V lost 10 bases and J lost 7, with 23 bases in between. The CDR3 sequence is 15 residues long. Germline loops: CDR1 MNHNY, CDR2 SVGAGI (reference sequence).

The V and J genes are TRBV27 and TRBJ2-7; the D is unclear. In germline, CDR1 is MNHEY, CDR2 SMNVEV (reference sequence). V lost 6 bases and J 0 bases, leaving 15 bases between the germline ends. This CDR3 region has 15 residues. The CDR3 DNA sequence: TGTGCCAGCAGCACCTCCGGGTCGAGCTCCTACGAGCAGTACTTC. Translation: CASSTSGSSSYEQYF.

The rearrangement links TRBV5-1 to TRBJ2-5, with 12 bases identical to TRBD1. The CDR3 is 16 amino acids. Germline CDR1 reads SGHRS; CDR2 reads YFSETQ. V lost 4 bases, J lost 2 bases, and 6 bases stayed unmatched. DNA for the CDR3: TGCGCCAGCAGCCCTGGGACAGGGGGCTATCAAGAGACCCAGTACTTC. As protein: CASSPGTGGYQETQYF.

CDR3 coding DNA: TGTGCCAGCATCATACCTAGCTCCTACGAGCAGTACTTC. Amino acids: CASIIPSSYEQYF. This chain uses TRBV6-5 with TRBJ2-7; no reliable D call. The CDR3 is made up of 13 amino acids. Germline CDR1 is MNHEY and CDR2 is SVGAGI. V lost 7 bases, J lost 0 bases, and 10 bases lay in between.

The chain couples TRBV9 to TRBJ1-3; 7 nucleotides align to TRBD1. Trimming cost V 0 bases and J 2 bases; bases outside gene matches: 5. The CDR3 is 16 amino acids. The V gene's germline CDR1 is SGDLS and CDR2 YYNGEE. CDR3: CASSVDPGGTGNTIYF. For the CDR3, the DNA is TGTGCCAGCAGCGTAGATCCAGGGGGGACTGGAAACACCATATATTTT.

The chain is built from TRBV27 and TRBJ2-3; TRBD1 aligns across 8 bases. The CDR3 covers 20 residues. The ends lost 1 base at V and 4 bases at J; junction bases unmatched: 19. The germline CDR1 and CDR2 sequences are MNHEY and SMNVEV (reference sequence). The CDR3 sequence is CASSLWSVRSPTGAPDTQYF. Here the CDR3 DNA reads TGTGCCAGCAGTTTATGGTCGGTTCGGTCCCCGACAGGGGCCCCAGATACGCAGTATTTT.

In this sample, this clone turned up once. CDR3 bases: TGTGCCAGCAGCCAAGGTGTTGTCTCTCACAATGAGCAGTTCTTC. The encoded protein is CASSQGVVSHNEQFF. This chain links TRBV14 with TRBJ2-1; D remains ambiguous. Germline CDR1 and CDR2: SGHDN and FVKESK. Trimming removed 1 base from V and 5 bases from J, with 12 bases in between. The CDR3 is 15 amino acids.

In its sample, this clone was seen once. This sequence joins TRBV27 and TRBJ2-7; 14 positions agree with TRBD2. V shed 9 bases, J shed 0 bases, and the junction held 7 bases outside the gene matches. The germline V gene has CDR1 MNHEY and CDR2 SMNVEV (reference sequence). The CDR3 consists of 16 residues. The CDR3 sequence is CASKRTSGGSSYEQYF. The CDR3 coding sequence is TGTGCCAGTAAACGGACTAGCGGGGGGAGCTCCTACGAGCAGTACTTC.

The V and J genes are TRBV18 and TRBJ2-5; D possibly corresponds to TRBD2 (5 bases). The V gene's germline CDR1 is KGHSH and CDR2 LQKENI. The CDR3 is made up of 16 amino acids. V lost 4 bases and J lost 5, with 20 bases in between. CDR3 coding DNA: TGTGCCAGCTCACTTTCCCTTATGGCCCGAGGGGAGACCCAGTACTTC. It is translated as CASSLSLMARGETQYF.

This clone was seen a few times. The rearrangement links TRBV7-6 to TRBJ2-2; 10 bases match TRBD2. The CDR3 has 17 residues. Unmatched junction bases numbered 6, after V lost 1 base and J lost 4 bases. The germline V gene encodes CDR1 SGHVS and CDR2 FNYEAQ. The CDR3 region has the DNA TGTGCCAGCAGCTTAGGGGGAACTAGCGGGGCCACCGGGGAGCTGTTTTTT. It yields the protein CASSLGGTSGATGELFF.

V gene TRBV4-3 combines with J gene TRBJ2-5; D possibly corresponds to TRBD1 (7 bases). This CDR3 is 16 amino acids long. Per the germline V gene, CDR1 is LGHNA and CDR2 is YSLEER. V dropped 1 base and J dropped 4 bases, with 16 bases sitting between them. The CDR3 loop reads CASSQAPTQGGETQYF. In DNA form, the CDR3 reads TGCGCCAGCAGCCAAGCCCCGACCCAGGGGGGAGAGACCCAGTACTTC.

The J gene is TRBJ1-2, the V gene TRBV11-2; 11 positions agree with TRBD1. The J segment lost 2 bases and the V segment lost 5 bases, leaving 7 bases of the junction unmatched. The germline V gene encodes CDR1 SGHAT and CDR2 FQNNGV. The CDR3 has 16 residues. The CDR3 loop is CASSPRTGGGNYGYTF. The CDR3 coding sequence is TGTGCCAGCAGCCCCCGGACAGGGGGCGGGAACTATGGCTACACCTTC.